This record covers a single T cell receptor beta chain. The data were obtained in a study of blood T cell repertoires in COVID-19. Whole-study context: Sources were T cells, B-cell-depleted T cells, or PBMCs; the material itself was cDNA or gDNA.

Assay used: immunoSEQ multiplex PCR; TCRdb lists only in-frame clones, some missing. The sample yields 430,000 or so clones, over 75% seen once. Participant-given clinical history determined each cohort assignment. This clonotype originated in a woman between 35 and 50 years old who had recovered from COVID-19. The sequenced sample was PBMCs or T cells enriched from blood (not recorded which).

The CDR3 here is CASSLLAGAPNEQFF. Written as DNA, the CDR3 is TGTGCCAGCAGCTTACTAGCGGGAGCCCCCAATGAGCAGTTCTTC. The chain employs TRBV7-2 and TRBJ2-1, with 10 bases that match TRBD2. CDR3 size: 15 residues. Germline trimming cut 2 bases from V and 6 bases from J; bases unmatched to any gene: 4. Germline V gene lookup returns CDR1 SGHTA and CDR2 FQGNSA.